This T cell receptor (beta chain) appears in the sequencing data of a study of T cells in narcolepsy. About the study: Healthy controls were enrolled alongside patients with narcolepsy type 1 or type 2.

The CDR3 covers 16 residues. CDR1 is MNHEY, CDR2 SVGAGI, per germline. V was clipped by 2 bases and J by 0 bases; unmatched bases: 5. The repertoire was sequenced with immunoSEQ multiplex PCR; TCRdb's copy has only in-frame clones and lacks some. The data hold about 34,000 clones, with roughly 73% observed a single time. Only a few counts were recorded for this clone. The antigen is undetermined. Study observations and caveats: Autoreactive clone sequences were missing from some blood memory CD4+ repertoires. Same-patient CSF and blood CD4+ T cell clonotypes included HCRT-specific and TRIB2-specific autoreactive ones.

This sequence joins TRBV6-5 and TRBJ1-1, with 8 bases that match TRBD1. The TCR sequence derives from a human donor with narcolepsy. Sequencing used CD45RA- memory CD4+ T cells from PBMCs. In DNA form, the CDR3 reads TGTGCCAGCAGTTACCGGGACAGGCTTATGAACACTGAAGCTTTCTTT. This translates into CASSYRDRLMNTEAFF.